A selection of T cell receptor beta chains follows, all from one sample in a study of blood T cell repertoires in COVID-19. The data were produced by immunoSEQ multiplex PCR, yet TCRdb's version contains in-frame clones alone and is incomplete. The top ten hold 6% of the sample, which has approximately 22,000 clones, roughly 90% seen once. The sample was peripheral blood. All receptors derive from a human donor in a cohort sampled during active COVID-19. CDR3s include the opening cysteine and the closing phenylalanine or tryptophan. Each record gives: V gene, J gene, CDR3 protein.

V: TRBV12-3/TRBV12-4
J: TRBJ2-7
CDR3: CASSSRGTYEQYF

V: TRBV6-5
J: TRBJ2-5
CDR3: CASSPLGGVQETQYF

V: TRBV18
J: TRBJ2-1
CDR3: CASSPRLGVSEQFF

V: TRBV7-9
J: TRBJ2-7
CDR3: CASTPDSTYEQYF

V: TRBV19
J: TRBJ2-1
CDR3: CASSSGDWDEQFF

V: TRBV5-1
J: TRBJ2-1
CDR3: CASSLEPRGDNEQFF

V: TRBV6-5
J: TRBJ1-1
CDR3: CASSSYTEAFF

V: TRBV9
J: TRBJ2-1
CDR3: CASSVGVRSTSLDNEQFF

V: TRBV4-2
J: TRBJ1-2
CDR3: CASSQDPTRGGQAWGYTF

V: TRBV7-3
J: TRBJ1-1
CDR3: CASSPSTRSNTEAFF

V: TRBV28
J: TRBJ1-2
CDR3: CASSPLEDRVWYGYTF

V: TRBV2
J: TRBJ1-5
CDR3: CASCQIGGGQPQHF

V: TRBV7-2
J: TRBJ1-1
CDR3: CASSRGGVEAFF

V: TRBV12-3/TRBV12-4
J: TRBJ1-5
CDR3: CASSLGEGPQHF

V: TRBV29-1
J: TRBJ1-1
CDR3: CSVGRQTNTEAFF